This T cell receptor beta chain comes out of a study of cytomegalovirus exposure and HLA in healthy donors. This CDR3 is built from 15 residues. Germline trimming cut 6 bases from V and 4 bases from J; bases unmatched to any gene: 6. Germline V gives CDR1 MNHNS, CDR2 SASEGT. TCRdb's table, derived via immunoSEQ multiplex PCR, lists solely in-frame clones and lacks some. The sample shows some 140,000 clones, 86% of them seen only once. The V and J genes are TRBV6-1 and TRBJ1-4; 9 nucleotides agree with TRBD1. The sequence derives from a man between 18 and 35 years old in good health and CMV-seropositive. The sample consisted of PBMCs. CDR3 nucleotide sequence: TGTGCCAGCAGCTTACAGGGGGCGCGTAATGAAAAACTGTTTTTT. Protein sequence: CASSLQGARNEKLFF.